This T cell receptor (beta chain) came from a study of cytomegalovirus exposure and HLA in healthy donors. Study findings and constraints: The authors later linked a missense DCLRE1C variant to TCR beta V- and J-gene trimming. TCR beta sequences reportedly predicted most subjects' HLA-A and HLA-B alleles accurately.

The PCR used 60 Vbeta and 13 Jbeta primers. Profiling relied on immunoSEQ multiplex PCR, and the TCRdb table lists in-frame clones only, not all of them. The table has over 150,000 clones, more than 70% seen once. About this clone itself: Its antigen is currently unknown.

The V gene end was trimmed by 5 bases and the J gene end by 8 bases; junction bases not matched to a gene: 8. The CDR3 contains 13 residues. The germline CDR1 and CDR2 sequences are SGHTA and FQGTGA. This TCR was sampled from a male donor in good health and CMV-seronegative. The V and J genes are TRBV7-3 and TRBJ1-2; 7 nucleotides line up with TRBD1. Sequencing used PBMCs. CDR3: CASSVVQGGGYTF. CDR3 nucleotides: TGTGCCAGCAGCGTGGTGCAGGGGGGCGGCTACACCTTC. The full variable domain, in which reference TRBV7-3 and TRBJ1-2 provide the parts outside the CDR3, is GAGVSQTPSNKVTEKGKYVELRCDPISGHTALYWYRQSLGQGPEFLIYFQGTGAADDSGLPNDRFFAVRPEGSVSTLKIQRTERGDSAVYLCASSVVQGGGYTFGSGTRLTVV.